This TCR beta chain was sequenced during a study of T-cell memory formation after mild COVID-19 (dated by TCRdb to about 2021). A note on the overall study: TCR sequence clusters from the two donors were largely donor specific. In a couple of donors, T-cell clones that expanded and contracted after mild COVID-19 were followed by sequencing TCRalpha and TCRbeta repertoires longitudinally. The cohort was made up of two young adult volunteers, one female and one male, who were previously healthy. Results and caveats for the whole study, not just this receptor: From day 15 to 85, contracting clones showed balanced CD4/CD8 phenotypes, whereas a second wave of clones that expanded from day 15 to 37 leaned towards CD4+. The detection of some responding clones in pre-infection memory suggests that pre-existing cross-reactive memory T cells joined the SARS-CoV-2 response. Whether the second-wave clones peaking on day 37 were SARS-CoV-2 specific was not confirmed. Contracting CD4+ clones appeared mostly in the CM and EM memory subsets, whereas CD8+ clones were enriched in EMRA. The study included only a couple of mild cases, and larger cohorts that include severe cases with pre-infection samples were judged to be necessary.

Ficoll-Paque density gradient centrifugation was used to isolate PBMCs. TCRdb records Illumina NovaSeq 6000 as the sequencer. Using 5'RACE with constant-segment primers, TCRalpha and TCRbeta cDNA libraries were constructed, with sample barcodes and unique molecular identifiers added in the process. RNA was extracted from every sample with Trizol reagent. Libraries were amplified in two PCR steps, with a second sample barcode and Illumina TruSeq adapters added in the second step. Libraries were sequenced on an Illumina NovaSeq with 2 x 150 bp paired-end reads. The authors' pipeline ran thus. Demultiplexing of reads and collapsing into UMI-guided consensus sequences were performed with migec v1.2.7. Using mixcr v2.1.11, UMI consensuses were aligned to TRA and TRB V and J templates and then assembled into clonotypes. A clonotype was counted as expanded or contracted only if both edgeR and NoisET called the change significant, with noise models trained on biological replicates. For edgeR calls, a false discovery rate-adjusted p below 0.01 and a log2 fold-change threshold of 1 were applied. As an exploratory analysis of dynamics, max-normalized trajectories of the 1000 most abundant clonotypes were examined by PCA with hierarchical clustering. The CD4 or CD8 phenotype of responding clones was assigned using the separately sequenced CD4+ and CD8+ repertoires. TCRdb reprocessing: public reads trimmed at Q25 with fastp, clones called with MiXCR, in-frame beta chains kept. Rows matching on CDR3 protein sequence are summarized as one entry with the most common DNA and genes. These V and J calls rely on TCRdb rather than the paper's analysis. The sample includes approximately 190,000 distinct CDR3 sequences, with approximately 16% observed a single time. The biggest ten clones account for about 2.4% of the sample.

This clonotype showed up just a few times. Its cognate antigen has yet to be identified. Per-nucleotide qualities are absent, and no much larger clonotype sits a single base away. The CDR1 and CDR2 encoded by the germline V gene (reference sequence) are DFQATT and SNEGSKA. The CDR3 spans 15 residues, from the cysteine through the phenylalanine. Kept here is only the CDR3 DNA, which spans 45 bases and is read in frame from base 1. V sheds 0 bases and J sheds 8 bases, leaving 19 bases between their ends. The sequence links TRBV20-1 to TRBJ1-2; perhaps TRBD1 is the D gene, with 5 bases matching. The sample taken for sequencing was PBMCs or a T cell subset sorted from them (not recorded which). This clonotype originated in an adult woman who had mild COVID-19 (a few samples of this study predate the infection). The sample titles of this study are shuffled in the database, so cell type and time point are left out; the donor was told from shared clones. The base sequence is TGCAGTGCTAGAGATACAGCGGGGGTTGTGGGAGGCTACACCTTC. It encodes CSARDTAGVVGGYTF.